This TCR beta chain was sequenced in a study of cytomegalovirus exposure and HLA in healthy donors. In the PCR, 60 Vbeta and 13 Jbeta primers were used. The data were produced by immunoSEQ multiplex PCR, yet TCRdb's version contains in-frame clones alone and is incomplete. This table holds around 120,000 clones, approximately 80% found once. About this clone itself: Its matching antigen is unknown.

Study-wide findings and caveats: Specificity of a few CMV-associated chains for CMV antigens was verified in vitro. For most TCR sequences rarity was the rule, although some public TCRs occurred in many donors. Published work reported that the classifier diagnosed cytomegalovirus status with high specificity and sensitivity.

Trimming removed 1 base from V and 2 bases from J; junction bases left unmatched: 5. The germline V gene has CDR1 SGHTA and CDR2 FQGNSA. The CDR3 is 16 amino acids. V and J are TRBV7-2 and TRBJ2-7; TRBD2 matches 10 bases. This sequence was found in a female donor in good health and CMV-seropositive. Sequences were obtained from PBMCs. The CDR3 bases are TGTGCCAGCAGCTTAGGAGGAGCGGGGGGGACCTACGAGCAGTACTTC. It translates to CASSLGGAGGTYEQYF. Full variable domain (missing parts from reference TRBV7-2 and TRBJ2-7): GAGVSQSPSNKVTEKGKDVELRCDPISGHTALYWYRQSLGQGLEFLIYFQGNSAPDKSGLPSDRFSAERTGGSVSTLTIQRTQQEDSAVYLCASSLGGAGGTYEQYFGPGTRLTVT.